This T cell receptor beta chain is from a study of T cell changes during pregnancy in multiple sclerosis. Germline assignment: CDR1 MDHEN and CDR2 SYDVKM. Trimming took 4 bases from V and 2 from J; bases not matched to a gene: 5. The CDR3 has 15 amino acids. Measured with immunoSEQ multiplex PCR; TCRdb has only the in-frame clones, and not every one. The sample holds approximately 90,000 clones, 94% seen once. The chain couples TRBV28 to TRBJ2-7, with TRBD2 identical over 10 bases. This clonotype originated in a female donor with multiple sclerosis, enrolled in a pregnancy study. Sequencing used peripheral blood, obtained in the third trimester of pregnancy. The CDR3 DNA reads TGTGCCAGCAGTTCAGGGACTAGCGTTACCTACGAGCAGTACTTC. Its translation: CASSSGTSVTYEQYF.